Listed here is a single T cell receptor (beta chain). Its antigen is unknown. Method: immunoSEQ multiplex PCR; TCRdb's copy keeps in-frame clones and lacks some. The sample records about 37,000 clones, approximately 84% being singletons. The CDR3 is 17 residues long. The V end lost 2 bases, the J end lost 7 bases, and 20 bases lay between the germline ends. Germline-derived CDR1 and CDR2 are MNHEY and SMNVEV (reference sequence). The record originates from a study of T cell responses to AZD1222 COVID-19 vaccine. Regarding the study as a whole: Among those given AZD1222, only five or six were seropositive at baseline. The donor group comprised mostly white British people and more females; the analysis possibly underestimated clonal diversity. Nearly half of unique spike-specific TCRs reportedly avoided B.1.351 and B.1.1.7 mutated regions.

Timing groups of about 4 and about 12 weeks for second doses were pooled. V gene TRBV27 combines with J gene TRBJ1-4; the D gene is possibly TRBD1 (6 bases). The clonotype originates from an adult who received the AZD1222 COVID-19 vaccine. The material sequenced was peripheral blood, taken 28 days after the second AZD1222 dose. CDR3 sequence: CASSLRRLGGAGEKLFF. Here the CDR3 DNA reads TGTGCCAGCAGTTTACGTCGGTTAGGGGGGGCGGGTGAAAAACTGTTTTTT.